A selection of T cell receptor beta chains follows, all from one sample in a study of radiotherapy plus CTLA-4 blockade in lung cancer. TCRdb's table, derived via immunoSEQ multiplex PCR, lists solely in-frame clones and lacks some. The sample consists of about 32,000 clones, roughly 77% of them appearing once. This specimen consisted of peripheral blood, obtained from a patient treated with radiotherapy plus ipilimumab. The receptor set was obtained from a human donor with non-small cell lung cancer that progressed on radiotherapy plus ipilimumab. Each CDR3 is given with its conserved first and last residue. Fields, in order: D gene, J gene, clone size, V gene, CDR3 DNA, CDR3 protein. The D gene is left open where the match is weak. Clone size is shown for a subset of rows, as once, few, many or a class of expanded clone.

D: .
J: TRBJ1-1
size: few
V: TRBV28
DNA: TGTGCCAGCAGCCCCCCACGCGGGATCACTGAAGCTTTCTTT
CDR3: CASSPPRGITEAFF

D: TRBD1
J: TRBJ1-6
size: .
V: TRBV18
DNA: TGTGCCAGCTCACCACTCGGACAGGCAAATTCACCCCTCCACTTT
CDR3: CASSPLGQANSPLHF

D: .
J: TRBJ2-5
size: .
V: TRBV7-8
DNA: TGTGCCAGCAGCTTAGCCGGGGACTTTATGCGTTTTGAGACCCAGTACTTC
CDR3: CASSLAGDFMRFETQYF

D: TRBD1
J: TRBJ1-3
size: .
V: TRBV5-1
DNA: TGCGCCAGCAGCCCAGTGACAGGGGAAAGAAACACCATATATTTT
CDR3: CASSPVTGERNTIYF

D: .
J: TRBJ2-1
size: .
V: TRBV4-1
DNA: TGCGCCAGCAGCCAAGAGACGGGCTACAATGAGCAGTTCTTC
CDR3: CASSQETGYNEQFF

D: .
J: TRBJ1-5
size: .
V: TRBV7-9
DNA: TGTGCCAGCAGCGTCGGGGGGGATCAGCCCCAGCATTTT
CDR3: CASSVGGDQPQHF

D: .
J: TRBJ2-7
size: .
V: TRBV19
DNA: TGTGCCAGTAGCCCAGAGGCGTATACCTACGAGCAGTACTTC
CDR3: CASSPEAYTYEQYF

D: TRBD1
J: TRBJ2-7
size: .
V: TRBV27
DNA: TGTGCCAGCAAGGGGACAGGGGGCCACGAGCAGTACTTC
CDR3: CASKGTGGHEQYF

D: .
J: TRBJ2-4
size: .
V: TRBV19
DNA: TGTGCCAGTAGTATGCAGGGGACCCAAAACATTCAGTACTTC
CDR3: CASSMQGTQNIQYF

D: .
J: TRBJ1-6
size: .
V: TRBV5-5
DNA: TGTGCCAGCACCCTCCAAGGGGCCAATTCACCCCTCCACTTT
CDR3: CASTLQGANSPLHF

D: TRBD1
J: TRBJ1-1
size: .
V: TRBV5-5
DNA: TGTGCCAGCAGCTCGGGACAGGGGGTTATGAACACTGAAGCTTTCTTT
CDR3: CASSSGQGVMNTEAFF

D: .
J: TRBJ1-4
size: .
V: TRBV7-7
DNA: TGTGCTAGCAGCTTAGTCTCGGACAGCACTTTTAATGAAAAACTGTTTTTT
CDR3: CASSLVSDSTFNEKLFF

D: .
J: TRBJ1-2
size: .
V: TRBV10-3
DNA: TGTGCCATCAGGGGGACAAATCCCCTCTATGGCTACACCTTC
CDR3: CAIRGTNPLYGYTF

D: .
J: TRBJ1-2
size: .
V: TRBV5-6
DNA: TGTGCCAGCCCTGCGGAGGAGGGCTCTAACTATGGCTACACCTTC
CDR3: CASPAEEGSNYGYTF

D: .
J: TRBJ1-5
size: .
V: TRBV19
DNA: TGTGCCAGTAGTATGGAGGCCCCACGTAAAGGATATAGCAATCAGCCCCAGCATTTT
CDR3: CASSMEAPRKGYSNQPQHF

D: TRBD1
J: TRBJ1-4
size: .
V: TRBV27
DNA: TGTGCCAGCAGCTGGGACAGGGGGCTAGGGAAACTGTTTTTT
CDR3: CASSWDRGLGKLFF

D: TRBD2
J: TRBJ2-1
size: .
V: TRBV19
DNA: TGTGCCAGTAGCTTCGCTAGCGGGGGACCCAATGAGCAGTTCTTC
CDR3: CASSFASGGPNEQFF

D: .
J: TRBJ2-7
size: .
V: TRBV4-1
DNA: TGCGCCAGCAGCCAAGATTCTTCGGCGAGGTCCTACGAGCAGTACTTC
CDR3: CASSQDSSARSYEQYF

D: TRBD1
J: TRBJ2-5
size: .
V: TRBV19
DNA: TGTGCCAGTACAGGACAGGGGGGGGGAGAGACCCAGTACTTC
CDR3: CASTGQGGGETQYF

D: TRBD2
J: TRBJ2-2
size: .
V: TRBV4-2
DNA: TGTGCCAGCAGCCCTCTAGCGGGGAGGAACACCGGGGAGCTGTTTTTT
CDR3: CASSPLAGRNTGELFF

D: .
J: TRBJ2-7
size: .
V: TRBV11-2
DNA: TGTGCCAGCAGCTTTTACAGGGACGAGCAGTACTTC
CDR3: CASSFYRDEQYF

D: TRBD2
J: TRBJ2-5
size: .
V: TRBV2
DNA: TGTGCCAGCACGCAGAGCGGGGGGGTTGAGACCCAGTACTTC
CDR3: CASTQSGGVETQYF

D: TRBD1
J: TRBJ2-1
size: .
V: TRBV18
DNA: TGTGCCAGCTCACCACCGACGGGACAGGGTGTAAATGAGCAGTTCTTC
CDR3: CASSPPTGQGVNEQFF

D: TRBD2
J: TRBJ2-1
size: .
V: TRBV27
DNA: TGTGCCAGCAGTCCACGCGGGGGGAGCTCCTACAATGAGCAGTTCTTC
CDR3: CASSPRGGSSYNEQFF

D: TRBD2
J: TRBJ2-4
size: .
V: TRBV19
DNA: TGTGCCAGTAGTTCCCTGACTAGCGGGGGTTCAAACATTCAGTACTTC
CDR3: CASSSLTSGGSNIQYF

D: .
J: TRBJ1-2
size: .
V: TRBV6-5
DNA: TGTGCCAGCAGTTACTCGGGAGGGACGCGCTATGGCTACACCTTC
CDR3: CASSYSGGTRYGYTF

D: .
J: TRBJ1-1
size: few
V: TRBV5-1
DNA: TGCGCCAGCAGCTTGATGTCCGTTATGAACACTGAAGCTTTCTTT
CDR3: CASSLMSVMNTEAFF

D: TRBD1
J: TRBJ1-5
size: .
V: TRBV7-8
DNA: TGTGCCAGCAGCTTAGCAGGCAGGGGGACGGGGCAGCCCCAGCATTTT
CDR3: CASSLAGRGTGQPQHF

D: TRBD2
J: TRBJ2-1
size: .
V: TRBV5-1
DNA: TGCGCCAGCAGCTCGGGGGGGCCGAATATCAATGAGCAGTTCTTC
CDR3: CASSSGGPNINEQFF